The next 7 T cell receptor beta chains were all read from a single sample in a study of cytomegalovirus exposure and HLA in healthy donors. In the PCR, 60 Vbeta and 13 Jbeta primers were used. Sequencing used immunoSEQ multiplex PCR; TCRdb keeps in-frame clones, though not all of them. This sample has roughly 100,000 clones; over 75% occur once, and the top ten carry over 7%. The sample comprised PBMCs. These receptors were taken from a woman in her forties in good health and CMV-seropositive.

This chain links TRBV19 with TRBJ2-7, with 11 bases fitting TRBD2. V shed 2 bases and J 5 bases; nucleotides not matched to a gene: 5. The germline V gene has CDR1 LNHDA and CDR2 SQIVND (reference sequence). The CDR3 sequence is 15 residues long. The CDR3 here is CASSIRLAGSDEQYF. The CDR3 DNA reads TGTGCCAGTAGTATACGACTAGCGGGATCGGACGAGCAGTACTTC.

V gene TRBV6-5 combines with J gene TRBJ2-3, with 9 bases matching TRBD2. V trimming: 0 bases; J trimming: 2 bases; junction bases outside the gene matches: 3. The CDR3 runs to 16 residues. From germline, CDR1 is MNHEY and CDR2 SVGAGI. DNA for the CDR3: TGTGCCAGCAGTTACTCGGCTAGCGGGGTCACAGATACGCAGTATTTT. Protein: CASSYSASGVTDTQYF.

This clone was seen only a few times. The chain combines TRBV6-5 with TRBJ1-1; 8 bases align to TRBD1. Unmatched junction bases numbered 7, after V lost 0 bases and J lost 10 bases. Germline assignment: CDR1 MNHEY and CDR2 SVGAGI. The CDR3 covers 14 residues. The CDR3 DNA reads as TGTGCCAGCAGTTACTCGACAGGGGAGACGGGAGCTTTCTTT. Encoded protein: CASSYSTGETGAFF.

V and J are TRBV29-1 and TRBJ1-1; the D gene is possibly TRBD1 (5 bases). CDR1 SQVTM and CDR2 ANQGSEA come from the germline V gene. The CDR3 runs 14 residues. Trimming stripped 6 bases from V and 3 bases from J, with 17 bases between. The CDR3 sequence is CSVKSRVADTEAFF. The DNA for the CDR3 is TGCAGCGTGAAAAGCAGGGTTGCGGACACTGAAGCTTTCTTT.

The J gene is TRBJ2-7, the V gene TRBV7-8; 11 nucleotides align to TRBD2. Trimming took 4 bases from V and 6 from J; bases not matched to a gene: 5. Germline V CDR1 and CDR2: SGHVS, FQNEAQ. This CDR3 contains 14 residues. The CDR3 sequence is CASSYLAGGFEQYF. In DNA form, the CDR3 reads TGTGCCAGCAGCTACTTAGCGGGAGGGTTCGAGCAGTACTTC. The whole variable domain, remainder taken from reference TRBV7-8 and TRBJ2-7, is GAGVSQSPRYKVAKRGQDVALRCDPISGHVSLFWYQQALGQGPEFLTYFQNEAQLDKSGLPSDRFFAERPEGSVSTLKIQRTQQEDSAVYLCASSYLAGGFEQYFGPGTRLTVT.

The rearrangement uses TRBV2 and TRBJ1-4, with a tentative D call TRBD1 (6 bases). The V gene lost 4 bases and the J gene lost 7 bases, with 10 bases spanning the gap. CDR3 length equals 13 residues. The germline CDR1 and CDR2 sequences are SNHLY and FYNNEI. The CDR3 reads CASSAGHSEKLFF. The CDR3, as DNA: TGTGCCAGCAGTGCGGGACATAGTGAAAAACTGTTTTTT. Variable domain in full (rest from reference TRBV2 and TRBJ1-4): EPEVTQTPSHQVTQMGQEVILRCVPISNHLYFYWYRQILGQKVEFLVSFYNNEISEKSEIFDDQFSVERPDGSNFTLKIRSTKLEDSAMYFCASSAGHSEKLFFGSGTQLSVL.

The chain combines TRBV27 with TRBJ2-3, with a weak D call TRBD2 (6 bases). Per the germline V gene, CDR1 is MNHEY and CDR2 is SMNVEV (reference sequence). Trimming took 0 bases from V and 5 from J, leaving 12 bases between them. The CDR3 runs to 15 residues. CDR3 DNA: TGTGCCAGCAGTTTATCCCCAGGGCGGGGAGATACGCAGTATTTT. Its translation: CASSLSPGRGDTQYF.